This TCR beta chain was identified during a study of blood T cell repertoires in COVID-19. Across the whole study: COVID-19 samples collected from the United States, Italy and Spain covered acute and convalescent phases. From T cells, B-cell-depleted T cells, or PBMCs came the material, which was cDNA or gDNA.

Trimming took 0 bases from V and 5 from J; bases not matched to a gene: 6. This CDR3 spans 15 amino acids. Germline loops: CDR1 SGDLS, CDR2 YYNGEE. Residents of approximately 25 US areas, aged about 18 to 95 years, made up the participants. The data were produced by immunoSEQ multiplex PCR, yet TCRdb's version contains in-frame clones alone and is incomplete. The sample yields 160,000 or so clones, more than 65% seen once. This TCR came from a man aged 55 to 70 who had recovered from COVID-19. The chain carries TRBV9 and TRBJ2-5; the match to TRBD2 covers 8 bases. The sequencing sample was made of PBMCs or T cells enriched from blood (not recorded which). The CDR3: CASSVGTSLGETQYF. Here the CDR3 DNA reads TGTGCCAGCAGCGTAGGGACTAGCCTCGGGGAGACCCAGTACTTC.